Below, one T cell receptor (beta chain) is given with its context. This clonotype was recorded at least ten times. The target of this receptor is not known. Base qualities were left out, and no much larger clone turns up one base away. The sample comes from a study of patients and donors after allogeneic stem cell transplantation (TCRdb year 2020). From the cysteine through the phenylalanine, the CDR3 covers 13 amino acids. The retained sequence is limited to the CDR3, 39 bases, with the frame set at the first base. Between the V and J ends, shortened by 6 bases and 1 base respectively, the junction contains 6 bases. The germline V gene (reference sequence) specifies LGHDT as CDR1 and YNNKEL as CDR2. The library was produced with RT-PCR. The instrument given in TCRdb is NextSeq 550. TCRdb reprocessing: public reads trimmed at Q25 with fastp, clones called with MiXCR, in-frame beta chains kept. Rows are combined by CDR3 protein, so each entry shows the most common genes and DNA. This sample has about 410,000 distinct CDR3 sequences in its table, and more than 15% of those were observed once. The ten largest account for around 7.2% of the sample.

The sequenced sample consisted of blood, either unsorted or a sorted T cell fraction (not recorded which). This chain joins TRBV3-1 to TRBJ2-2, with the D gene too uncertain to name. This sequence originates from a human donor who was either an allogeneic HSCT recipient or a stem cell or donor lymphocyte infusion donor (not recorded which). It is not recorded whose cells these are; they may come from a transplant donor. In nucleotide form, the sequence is TGTGCCAGCAGGTGGGGGAACACCGGGGAGCTGTTTTTT. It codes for CASRWGNTGELFF.